These 3 T cell receptor beta chains were sequenced from one sample in a study of CD8+CD57+ T cells in acquired aplastic anemia. Genomic DNA provided the template from which TCR beta VDJ and CDR3 profiles were obtained. TCRdb reanalysed the reads using MiXCR and keeps one entry per CDR3 protein. The repertoire holds about 70,000 distinct CDR3 sequences, 54% seen once, with about 8.3% in the top ten. The sequenced sample consisted of sorted CD4+, CD8+, or CD8+CD57+ T cells (not recorded which) from PBMCs. Every receptor here comes from a human donor in good health, serving as a control.

This clonotype came up many times. The rearrangement links TRBV7-9 to TRBJ1-1; 9 bases align to TRBD1. Germline values: CDR1 SEHNR, CDR2 FQNEAQ (reference sequence). CDR3 length: 14 residues. The V and J ends lost 4 bases and 6 bases, in that order; junction bases with no gene match: 6. Here the CDR3 DNA reads TGTGCCAGCAGCTCCCCCGGGACAGGGCCTGAAGCTTTCTTT. Protein product: CASSSPGTGPEAFF.

V is TRBV4-2 and J is TRBJ2-7; possible D gene TRBD1, 5 bases. CDR1 is LGHNA and CDR2 is YNFKEQ in the germline V gene. Deletions cut 0 bases from V and 2 bases from J, with 11 bases between. The CDR3 is made up of 15 amino acids. The CDR3 spells CASSQETDPTYEQYF. The DNA for the CDR3 is TGTGCCAGCAGCCAAGAGACAGATCCTACCTACGAGCAGTACTTC.

The table lists this clonotype with many counts. The rearrangement uses TRBV11-2 and TRBJ1-1; D gene ambiguous. Germline V CDR1 and CDR2: SGHAT, FQNNGV. Trimming left V 4 bases short and J 2 bases short, with 11 bases between. CDR3 size: 14 residues. CDR3 nucleotide sequence: TGTGCCAGCAGCTCCTTTTCGGGTAACACTGAAGCTTTCTTT. It translates to CASSSFSGNTEAFF.